This T cell receptor beta chain is drawn from a study of T cell changes during pregnancy in multiple sclerosis. This table comes from immunoSEQ multiplex PCR, and its TCRdb copy is limited to in-frame clones, with some not included. The sample carries about 46,000 clones, approximately 92% recorded once. CDR3 size: 14 residues. Trimming shortened V by 4 bases and J by 5 bases, and 14 bases separated the two germline ends. Germline V gene sequence: CDR1 SGHNT, CDR2 YYREEE (reference sequence). The chain is built from TRBV5-4 and TRBJ2-3; D is unresolved. The clonotype originates from a female donor with multiple sclerosis, enrolled in a pregnancy study. Source: CD8+ T cells from peripheral blood mononuclear cells, taken after pregnancy. The CDR3 protein is CASSPRTPGDTQYF. In DNA, the CDR3 is TGTGCCAGCAGCCCGAGAACCCCGGGAGATACGCAGTATTTT.